The 9 T cell receptor beta chains presented below share a single source sample, sequenced in a study of blood T cell repertoires in COVID-19. Assay used: immunoSEQ multiplex PCR; TCRdb lists only in-frame clones, some missing. This table holds around 260,000 clones, about 89% found once. The sample taken for sequencing was peripheral blood. Receptor source: a man aged 25 to 45 with acute or convalescent COVID-19.

CDR3 in DNA: TGTGCCAGCAGCCAATCCCGCTTAGCGGCCTACGAGCAGTACTTC. It yields the protein CASSQSRLAAYEQYF. The V call is TRBV14, the J call TRBJ2-7; weak D call: TRBD2 (6 bases). This CDR3 region has 15 residues. Trimming stripped 2 bases from V and 2 bases from J, with 13 bases between. Germline CDR1 is SGHDN and CDR2 is FVKESK. Variable domain in full (rest from reference TRBV14 and TRBJ2-7): EAGVTQFPSHSVIEKGQTVTLRCDPISGHDNLYWYRRVMGKEIKFLLHFVKESKQDESGMPNNRFLAERTGGTYSTLKVQPAELEDSGVYFCASSQSRLAAYEQYFGPGTRLTVT.

This rearrangement joins TRBV11-3 to TRBJ1-1, with D hard to call. CDR1 is SGHNT and CDR2 is YENEEA in the germline V gene. The CDR3 sequence is 14 residues long. V lost 4 bases to trimming and J lost 2 bases, with 11 bases between them. The CDR3 reads CASSSPGENTEAFF. The CDR3 nucleotides are TGTGCCAGCAGCTCTCCGGGAGAAAACACTGAAGCTTTCTTT. The full variable domain, completed using reference TRBV11-3 and TRBJ1-1, is EAGVVQSPRYKIIEKKQPVAFWCNPISGHNTLYWYLQNLGQGPELLIRYENEEAVDDSQLPKDRFSAERLKGVDSTLKIQPAELGDSAVYLCASSSPGENTEAFFGQGTRLTVV.

This chain connects TRBV4-2 to TRBJ2-3; 9 nucleotides match TRBD1. Germline V gives CDR1 LGHNA, CDR2 YNFKEQ. Trimming at V came to 4 bases and at J to 3 bases, leaving 5 bases not matched to a gene. CDR3 size: 15 residues. This CDR3 reads CASSLQGARTDTQYF. The CDR3 coding sequence is TGTGCCAGCAGCCTACAGGGGGCGCGAACAGATACGCAGTATTTT.

This rearrangement joins TRBV12-5 to TRBJ2-3; D ambiguous. Trimming removed 1 base at V and 2 bases at J, with 10 bases between. The germline CDR1 and CDR2 sequences are LGHNT and FRNRAP. The CDR3 sequence is 15 residues long. The CDR3 region has the DNA TGTGCTAGTGGTTTGGAATGGGCAGACACAGATACGCAGTATTTT. Residues: CASGLEWADTDTQYF.

V and J are TRBV7-8 and TRBJ1-4, with TRBD1 matching 7 bases. The V gene's germline CDR1 is SGHVS and CDR2 FQNEAQ. V dropped 5 bases and J dropped 3; count of bases not matched to a gene: 6. The CDR3 loop spans 15 amino acids. The DNA for the CDR3 is TGTGCCAGCAGCCAGAGGGGGCGACCTAATGAAAAACTGTTTTTT. Residues: CASSQRGRPNEKLFF.

This clone has more than one count but fewer than ten. This chain joins TRBV5-1 and TRBJ2-7; a possible D gene is TRBD2 (6 bases). Germline loops: CDR1 SGHRS, CDR2 YFSETQ. This CDR3 is 14 amino acids long. The ends were cut back, 5 bases at V and 3 bases at J, with 15 bases in the middle. This chain's CDR3 is CASSTGGGLYEQYF. CDR3 nucleotide sequence: TGCGCCAGCAGTACCGGTGGGGGACTCTACGAGCAGTACTTC.

The rearrangement uses TRBV27 and TRBJ2-5; weak D call: TRBD1 (6 bases). CDR3 length equals 14 residues. Looked up from germline, CDR1 is MNHEY and CDR2 is SMNVEV (reference sequence). V was pared by 5 bases and J by 3 bases, with 13 bases between. The CDR3, as DNA: TGTGCCAGCAGTCCACGGGACACCAAAGAGACCCAGTACTTC. Translation: CASSPRDTKETQYF.

The chain has TRBV24-1 and TRBJ2-1, with D maybe TRBD2 (6 bases). Looked up from germline, CDR1 is KGHDR and CDR2 is SFDVKD. V shed 6 bases and J shed 0 bases, with 14 bases lying between them. This CDR3 region has 16 residues. CDR3 sequence reads: CATSSEGGSSYNEQFF. CDR3 DNA: TGTGCCACCAGTTCGGAGGGAGGTAGCTCCTACAATGAGCAGTTCTTC.

This sequence joins TRBV21-1 and TRBJ1-1; TRBD1, the table's D call, lacks a check against the DNA. TRBV21-1 is termed a pseudogene. The CDR3 contains 14 residues. This CDR3 is CASSLTVSLCEAFF. The CDR3, as DNA: TGTGCCAGCAGCCTTACAGTGAGTTTATGTGAAGCTTTCTTT.